This TCR beta chain was identified in a study of cytomegalovirus exposure and HLA in healthy donors. Here immunoSEQ multiplex PCR was the method, and the copy in TCRdb shows in-frame clones only, minus some. This table holds around 250,000 clones, 90% found once. There are a few counts of this clone. This clonotype was sampled from a woman aged 30 to 39 in good health and CMV-seronegative. Sequencing was performed on PBMCs.

Here the CDR3 DNA reads TGTGCCAGCAGCTTAGTGTCAGGATCTGAGCAGTTCTTC. The encoded protein is CASSLVSGSEQFF. The rearrangement links TRBV13 to TRBJ2-1; D is unresolved. Trimming took off 1 base at V and 9 bases at J, with 10 bases between the two ends. The CDR3 consists of 13 residues. The germline CDR1 and CDR2 sequences are PRHDT and FYEKMQ (reference sequence).